Listed below are T cell receptor beta chains from one sample, sequenced in a study of PD-1 blockade in classical Hodgkin lymphoma. The protocol was immunoSEQ multiplex PCR, while the TCRdb copy is restricted to in-frame clones and leaves out a portion. The top ten clones hold roughly an eighth of a sample with under 100,000 clones, 65% to 85% of them seen once. The sequences come from peripheral blood mononuclear cells (PBMCs), collected at baseline. Receptors were obtained from a human donor with classical Hodgkin lymphoma. The CDR3 runs from the conserved cysteine through the conserved F or W. The D gene is left open where the match is weak. For some rows the clone size is stated as once, few or many, or as a class when expanded; others skip it.

>TRBJ2-7|-|TRBV27|-
TGTGCCAGCAGTTTGATGGCAGGGAGCTCCTACGAGCAGTACTTC
CASSLMAGSSYEQYF
>TRBJ2-1|-|TRBV14|-
TGTGCCAGCAGCCAAGAAGTGGGGGTTGCCTACAATGAGCAGTTCTTC
CASSQEVGVAYNEQFF
>TRBJ2-2|-|TRBV19|-
TGTGCCAGTAGTATCATGGCGGGGAACACCGGGGAGCTGTTTTTT
CASSIMAGNTGELFF
>TRBJ2-3|-|TRBV5-4|-
TGTGCCAGCAGCCCCAAGGAGGGGGGGGATACGCAGTATTTT
CASSPKEGGDTQYF
>TRBJ2-1|TRBD2|TRBV11-2|once
TGTGCCAGCAGCTTAGCCGGGACTAGCAGCTCTTCCGGGCTGTTCTTC
CASSLAGTSSSSGLFF
>TRBJ2-1|-|TRBV6-1|-
TGTGCCAGCAGTGAATATCGTAGCGGACCCTACAATGAGCAGTTCTTC
CASSEYRSGPYNEQFF
>TRBJ2-7|TRBD2|TRBV5-1|once
TGCGCCAGCAGCTTGGATTCCCGACTAGCGGAATTTAACCCCTCCTACGAGCAGTACTTC
CASSLDSRLAEFNPSYEQYF
>TRBJ2-7|TRBD2|TRBV19|-
TGTGCCAGTAGTGATCTAGCGGGGGATTACGAGCAGTACTTC
CASSDLAGDYEQYF
>TRBJ1-2|-|TRBV6-5|-
TGTGCCAGCAGTTACGGTAGGGACGGCCGTAGGAATGGCTACACCTTC
CASSYGRDGRRNGYTF
>TRBJ1-1|-|TRBV7-9|-
TGTGCCAGCAGCTCACAGGAGAACACTGAAGCTTTCTTT
CASSSQENTEAFF
>TRBJ1-2|TRBD1|TRBV2|-
TGTGCCAGCACCCGGGACAGCGCCTCTGCATTCTTC
CASTRDSASAFF
>TRBJ2-1|-|TRBV5-6|once
TGTGCCAGCAGCTTGGGGGGGCGACTAGCATCCTACAATGAGCAGTTCTTC
CASSLGGRLASYNEQFF
>TRBJ1-6|-|TRBV9|-
TGTGCCAGCAGCGTAAACCCGGGAACAGATAATTCACCCCTCCACTTT
CASSVNPGTDNSPLHF
>TRBJ2-1|TRBD2|TRBV6-5|-
TGTGCCAGCAGTGTGGGACTAGCGGGAGTTGGTGAGCAGTTCTTC
CASSVGLAGVGEQFF
>TRBJ2-2|-|TRBV9|-
TGTGCCAGCAACCTCGGACTGGCCGCGAACACCGGGGAGCTGTTTTTT
CASNLGLAANTGELFF